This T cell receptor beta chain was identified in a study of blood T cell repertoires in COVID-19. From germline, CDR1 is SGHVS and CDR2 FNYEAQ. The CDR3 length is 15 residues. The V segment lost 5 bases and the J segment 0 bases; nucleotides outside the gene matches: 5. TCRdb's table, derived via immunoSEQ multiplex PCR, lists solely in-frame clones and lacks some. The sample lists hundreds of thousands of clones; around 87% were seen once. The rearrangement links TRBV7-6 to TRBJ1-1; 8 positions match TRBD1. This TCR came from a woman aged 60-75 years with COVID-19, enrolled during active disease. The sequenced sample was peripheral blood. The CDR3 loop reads CASSPTGAMNTEAFF. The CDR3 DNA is TGTGCCAGCAGCCCGACAGGGGCCATGAACACTGAAGCTTTCTTT.